This entry lists 29 T cell receptor beta chains sequenced from one sample in a study of cytomegalovirus exposure and HLA in healthy donors (dated by TCRdb to about 2017). The method was the immunoSEQ multiplex PCR assay. The multiplex PCR relied on a mix of 60 forward primers for TCR Vbeta segments and 13 reverse primers for TCR Jbeta segments. Drawn from immuneACCESS, this table holds only the in-frame rearrangements with V and J called that TCRdb kept. Clones are partly lost; checked studies trace under half to an unresolved V gene and leave the rest unexplained. For this sample the table gives 85,000 to 90,000 clones, of which approximately 65% were detected only once. Around 2.3% of the sample is held by the ten biggest clonotypes. Sequenced: PBMCs. Source of these receptors: a man younger than 45 in good health and CMV-seronegative.

The chain is built from TRBV19 and TRBJ2-6; maybe TRBD1 (5 bases). Germline values: CDR1 LNHDA, CDR2 SQIVND (reference sequence). The CDR3 runs to 15 residues. Between the trimmed V and J ends, which lost 9 bases and 2 bases, there was a span of 14 bases. CDR3 in amino acids: CASTIGATGANVLTF. The CDR3 nucleotides are TGTGCCAGCACTATAGGGGCGACTGGGGCCAACGTCCTGACTTTC.

V gene TRBV5-4 combines with J gene TRBJ2-7; 8 bases map to TRBD1. CDR1 is SGHNT and CDR2 is YYREEE in the germline V gene (reference sequence). J lost 4 bases, V lost 3 bases, and 6 bases had no gene match. The CDR3 extends over 14 amino acids. The chain's CDR3 is CASSWDRFSYEQYF. CDR3 DNA: TGTGCCAGCAGCTGGGACAGGTTTAGTTACGAGCAGTACTTC.

The rearrangement links TRBV29-1 to TRBJ1-1; D unclear. Looked up from germline, CDR1 is SQVTM and CDR2 is ANQGSEA. Trimming shortened V by 7 bases and J by 2 bases, and 5 bases separated the two germline ends. The CDR3 totals 10 residues. CDR3 in amino acids: CSGGNTEAFF. The CDR3, as DNA: TGCAGCGGTGGCAACACTGAAGCTTTCTTT.

This clone was seen more than once but under ten times. The V call is TRBV28, the J call TRBJ2-6; D not certain. Germline assignment: CDR1 MDHEN and CDR2 SYDVKM. The CDR3 has 16 residues. V gave up 2 bases and J gave up 0 bases, with 8 bases separating them. The CDR3 protein is CASSLAWSSGANVLTF. The CDR3 DNA reads as TGTGCCAGCAGTTTAGCTTGGAGCTCTGGGGCCAACGTCCTGACTTTC.

The chain employs TRBV19 and TRBJ2-1; 13 bases fit TRBD2. The CDR3 is 16 amino acids. V shed 5 bases and J 7 bases; nucleotides not matched to a gene: 8. Germline loops: CDR1 LNHDA, CDR2 SQIVND (reference sequence). The chain's CDR3 is CASSPTSGGPTNEQFF. In DNA, the CDR3 is TGTGCCAGTAGTCCGACTAGCGGGGGGCCGACGAATGAGCAGTTCTTC.

The J gene is TRBJ2-7, the V gene TRBV4-3, with 7 nucleotides matching TRBD1. Germline CDR1 reads LGHNA; CDR2 reads YSLEER. The CDR3 is made up of 16 amino acids. J gave up 4 bases and V 3 bases, and 12 bases lay outside the gene matches. CDR3 in DNA: TGCGCCAGCAGCCAGTCCGCCAGGGGGACCGGGTACGAGCAGTACTTC. Its translation: CASSQSARGTGYEQYF.

The chain has TRBV6-5 and TRBJ2-5, with D perhaps TRBD2 (6 bases). The ends were cut back, 4 bases at V and 2 bases at J, with 17 bases in the middle. The CDR3 runs to 16 residues. Germline values: CDR1 MNHEY, CDR2 SVGAGI. CDR3 region: CASSLSQGLLQETQYF. CDR3 nucleotides: TGTGCCAGCAGTTTAAGTCAGGGACTCCTTCAAGAGACCCAGTACTTC.

The V and J genes are TRBV5-1 and TRBJ2-1, with a possible D match to TRBD2 (6 bases). Germline assignment: CDR1 SGHRS and CDR2 YFSETQ. The length of the CDR3 is 11 residues. V lost 7 bases, J lost 9 bases, and 11 bases lay in between. This CDR3 is CASVGGSEQFF. DNA of the CDR3: TGCGCCAGCGTCGGGGGAAGTGAGCAGTTCTTC.

This chain joins TRBV30 and TRBJ1-5; 7 bases map to TRBD1. CDR1 and CDR2 from the germline V gene are GTSNPN and SVGIG (reference sequence). The trim removed 3 bases at V and 7 bases at J, leaving 9 bases unmatched. The length of the CDR3 is 14 residues. The DNA of the CDR3 is TGTGCCTGGAGCACGACCGTCAGGGGGCAGCCCCAGCATTTT. It yields the protein CAWSTTVRGQPQHF.

As DNA, the CDR3 is TGCGCCAGCAGTTTCGGAGCGGCCTCAAACACCGGGGAGCTGTTTTTT. Amino acid sequence: CASSFGAASNTGELFF. V and J are TRBV10-2 and TRBJ2-2; perhaps TRBD2 as D (5 bases). The CDR3 has 16 amino acids. V was pared by 5 bases and J by 2 bases, with 15 bases between. Germline CDR1 reads WSHSY; CDR2 reads SAAADI.

This clone has only a few counts. A junction boundary mismatches the germline segment, possibly from a read error. The CDR3 coding sequence is TGTGCCAGCAGTATCCCGGGACTAGCGGGAGGGCCGAGAGACTACAATGAGCAGTTCTTC. It codes for CASSIPGLAGGPRDYNEQFF. The rearrangement links TRBV19 to TRBJ2-1; 16 nucleotides align to TRBD2. The CDR3 is made up of 20 amino acids. Looked up from germline, CDR1 is LNHDA and CDR2 is SQIVND (reference sequence).

The CDR3: CASSRNIVGSSSYNSPLHF. In DNA, the CDR3 is TGCGCCAGCAGCCGGAACATAGTGGGCAGCAGCTCCTATAATTCACCCCTCCACTTT. The J gene is TRBJ1-6, the V gene TRBV4-1; no firm D call. The germline V gene encodes CDR1 MGHRA and CDR2 YSYEKL. V lost 4 bases and J 0 bases, leaving 19 bases between the germline ends. This CDR3 contains 19 residues.

Only a few counts were recorded for this clone. The chain joins TRBV28 to TRBJ1-1, with D maybe TRBD1 (6 bases). This CDR3 has 14 residues. Germline lookup yields CDR1 MDHEN and CDR2 SYDVKM. The V and J ends lost 3 bases and 7 bases respectively, with 15 bases between them. The CDR3 sequence: CASSFRAGASEAFF. CDR3 nucleotide sequence: TGTGCCAGCAGTTTTCGGGCAGGGGCTAGTGAAGCTTTCTTT.

The chain couples TRBV2 to TRBJ1-6, with 10 bases lining up with TRBD1. The CDR3 consists of 19 residues. In germline, CDR1 is SNHLY, CDR2 FYNNEI. After removal of 7 bases from V and 2 bases from J, the junction contained 14 bases not matched to a gene. The CDR3 sequence is CASTDMDRGFNAYNSPLHF. The CDR3 nucleotides read TGTGCCAGCACCGATATGGACAGGGGGTTTAACGCCTATAATTCACCCCTCCACTTT.

The sample holds a few counts of this clone. The rearrangement joins TRBV28 to TRBJ2-7, with 7 positions matching TRBD2. Trimming removed 7 bases from V and 3 bases from J; junction bases left unmatched: 9. Germline V gene sequence: CDR1 MDHEN, CDR2 SYDVKM. The CDR3 covers 14 residues. CDR3 in DNA: TGTGCCAGCACAACCTCCGGGACTAACTACGAGCAGTACTTC. It is translated as CASTTSGTNYEQYF.

The chain carries TRBV9 and TRBJ2-3; a possible D gene is TRBD2 (6 bases). This CDR3 region has 17 residues. The V gene's germline CDR1 is SGDLS and CDR2 YYNGEE. Trimming took off 4 bases at V and 0 bases at J, with 18 bases between the two ends. As DNA, the CDR3 is TGTGCCAGCAGCCCTGGGGGGAGCGGTACTAGCACAGATACGCAGTATTTT. This translates into CASSPGGSGTSTDTQYF.

This clone was detected once. The chain recombines TRBV2 with TRBJ1-6; D perhaps matches TRBD1 (5 bases). V was cut by 7 bases and J by 6 bases, with 10 bases left in between. There are 13 residues in the CDR3. CDR1 and CDR2 (germline): SNHLY, FYNNEI. The CDR3 spells CASKGLTNSPLHF. CDR3 bases: TGTGCCAGCAAGGGGCTTACTAATTCACCCCTCCACTTT.

The rearrangement uses TRBV28 and TRBJ1-2; D perhaps matches TRBD1 (5 bases). Germline V gives CDR1 MDHEN, CDR2 SYDVKM. V was clipped by 1 base and J by 0 bases, with 9 bases between them. The CDR3 runs to 15 residues. Written as DNA, the CDR3 is TGTGCCAGCAGTTTATTACAGGTGTCTAACTATGGCTACACCTTC. Translation gives CASSLLQVSNYGYTF.

This clone occurred a few times. The chain combines TRBV28 with TRBJ1-4; the match to TRBD1 covers 9 bases. Unmatched junction bases numbered 6, after V lost 5 bases and J lost 8 bases. CDR1 and CDR2 (germline): MDHEN, SYDVKM. This CDR3 has 14 amino acids. CDR3 DNA: TGTGCCAGCAGTCTACGACAGGGGGGCGAAAAACTGTTTTTT. It translates to CASSLRQGGEKLFF.

The CDR3 DNA follows: TGTGCCAGCAGCCATCCGACCTGGACAGTGGGGGCTTTCTTT. Amino acid sequence: CASSHPTWTVGAFF. The chain recombines TRBV5-4 with TRBJ1-1, with D possibly TRBD1 on 6 matching bases. The CDR3 contains 14 residues. V lost 4 bases, J lost 11 bases, and 21 bases lay in between. Germline assignment: CDR1 SGHNT and CDR2 YYREEE (reference sequence). The whole variable domain, filled in from reference TRBV5-4 and TRBJ1-1, reads ETGVTQSPTHLIKTRGQQVTLRCSSQSGHNTVSWYQQALGQGPQFIFQYYREEENGRGNFPPRFSGLQFPNYSSELNVNALELDDSALYLCASSHPTWTVGAFFGQGTRLTVV.

The chain is built from TRBV4-1 and TRBJ2-1; perhaps TRBD1 as D (6 bases). CDR3 length equals 13 residues. CDR1 and CDR2 (germline): MGHRA, YSYEKL. V was shortened by 0 bases and J by 14 bases, with 14 bases between the two germline ends. CDR3 region: CASSQDDLQGKFF. DNA of the CDR3: TGCGCCAGCAGCCAAGATGACCTTCAGGGGAAGTTCTTC.

The chain uses TRBV19 and TRBJ1-2; no firm D call. Trimming cost V 2 bases and J 3 bases, with 10 bases left between them. This CDR3 has 14 amino acids. The germline gives CDR1 LNHDA, CDR2 SQIVND (reference sequence). This CDR3 reads CASSILASDYGYTF. The CDR3 DNA sequence: TGTGCCAGTAGTATACTAGCGTCCGACTATGGCTACACCTTC.

The chain employs TRBV5-6 and TRBJ1-4, with 7 bases identical to TRBD1. The CDR3 covers 15 residues. Germline CDR1 and CDR2: SGHDT and YYEEEE. Trimming took 4 bases from V and 5 from J; bases not matched to a gene: 8. As DNA, the CDR3 is TGTGCCAGCAGCCTGAGACAGGGTTTGAATGAAAAACTGTTTTTT. This codes for CASSLRQGLNEKLFF.

The sample holds one count of this clone. V usage is TRBV2 and J usage is TRBJ1-5, with a weak D call TRBD1 (5 bases). Trimming took off 10 bases at V and 7 bases at J, with 14 bases between the two ends. This CDR3 is built from 12 residues. Per germline, CDR1 SNHLY and CDR2 FYNNEI. The CDR3 loop reads CATRGDGQPQHF. The CDR3 region has the DNA TGTGCCACCCGGGGGGATGGACAGCCCCAGCATTTT.

The J gene is TRBJ1-2, the V gene TRBV6-5; possibly TRBD1 for D (6 bases). Trimming left V 6 bases short and J 9 bases short, with 17 bases between. CDR1 is MNHEY, CDR2 SVGAGI, per germline. The CDR3 consists of 13 residues. CDR3: CASSHEQGVSYTF. The DNA of the CDR3 is TGTGCCAGCAGCCACGAACAGGGAGTTAGCTACACCTTC.

The DNA of the CDR3 is TGTGCCTGGAGTGTACATTGGGGACAGGGAGGGAGTGAAAAACTGTTTTTT. Its translation is CAWSVHWGQGGSEKLFF. V gene TRBV30 combines with J gene TRBJ1-4, with 9 positions matching TRBD1. Trimming cost V 0 bases and J 7 bases; bases outside gene matches: 12. The germline gives CDR1 GTSNPN, CDR2 SVGIG (reference sequence). This CDR3 comprises 17 residues.

The J gene is TRBJ1-1, the V gene TRBV11-2; D is uncertain. Trimming left V 2 bases short and J 5 bases short, with 6 bases between. CDR1 and CDR2 from the germline V gene are SGHAT and FQNNGV. The CDR3 contains 12 residues. DNA for the CDR3: TGTGCCAGCAGCTTACGGGAGACTGAAGCTTTCTTT. As protein: CASSLRETEAFF. Full variable domain (outside the CDR3, taken from reference TRBV11-2 and TRBJ1-1): EAGVAQSPRYKIIEKRQSVAFWCNPISGHATLYWYQQILGQGPKLLIQFQNNGVVDDSQLPKDRFSAERLKGVDSTLKIQPAKLEDSAVYLCASSLRETEAFFGQGTRLTVV.

The CDR3 DNA is TGTGCCATCAGTGAGTCGGACAGCCCAGATACGCAGTATTTT. It encodes CAISESDSPDTQYF. This chain uses TRBV10-3 with TRBJ2-3, with D possibly TRBD1 on 6 matching bases. Trimming shortened V by 0 bases and J by 4 bases, and 8 bases separated the two germline ends. The CDR3 length is 14 residues. Germline V CDR1 and CDR2: ENHRY, SYGVKD.

The rearrangement joins TRBV20-1 to TRBJ1-1, with TRBD1 as a possible D gene (6 bases). Germline-derived CDR1 and CDR2 are DFQATT and SNEGSKA (reference sequence). The CDR3 has 8 residues. The CDR3 nucleotides read TGCAGAGGGGGGGGAGCTTTCTTT. As protein: CRGGGAFF.